These T cell receptor beta chains were read from a single sample in a study of blood T cell repertoires in COVID-19. TCRdb's table, derived via immunoSEQ multiplex PCR, lists solely in-frame clones and lacks some. This sample has roughly 260,000 clones; roughly 84% occur once, and the top ten carry 4%. Sequenced sample: peripheral blood. The receptors come from a woman in her forties with active or convalescent COVID-19. Both conserved end residues are trimmed from each CDR3.

TRBJ2-3,TRBV7-3,ASSLIVTDTQY
TRBJ1-2,TRBV5-1,ASSLQSMGAGT
TRBJ2-7,TRBV6-2/TRBV6-3,ASSYSNRGGYEQY
TRBJ2-1,TRBV12-3/TRBV12-4,ASSFRGGREF
TRBJ1-5,TRBV19,ASSINPAGERPQH
TRBJ2-1,TRBV30,AWSLRGPNEQF
TRBJ1-2,TRBV18,ASSPFKDPGGYT
TRBJ1-6,TRBV6-5,ARREREDSPLH
TRBJ2-3,TRBV18,ASSPISGGTDTQY
TRBJ1-4,TRBV3-1/TRBV3-2,ASSHRTLTNEKLF
TRBJ1-4,TRBV5-6,ASSDGTGDEKLF
TRBJ1-2,TRBV15,ATSRDLGPRGSGYT
TRBJ1-5,TRBV5-1,ASSLGQGFNQPQH
TRBJ2-3,TRBV9,ASSTEGLAGGHADTQY
TRBJ2-2,TRBV24-1,ATSDRGTGELF
TRBJ2-1,TRBV10-2,ASSHLQLVNEQF
TRBJ2-2,TRBV6-5,ASSYGPRGNTGELF
TRBJ2-5,TRBV5-4,ASSLAKGLAGAQETQY
TRBJ1-5,TRBV7-2,ASSSRGGPYQPQH
TRBJ1-2,TRBV2,ASSISGTGGEYGYT
TRBJ1-1,TRBV10-2,ASTWAVNTEAF
TRBJ1-5,TRBV15,ATSPRANSNQPQH
TRBJ1-1,TRBV4-2,ASSQVIPRVTEAF
TRBJ1-2,TRBV6-1,ASSEPVGGYT
TRBJ2-2,TRBV5-4,ASSRDRTGELF
TRBJ2-1,TRBV12-3/TRBV12-4,ASSRDYNEQF